The entry below describes one T cell receptor beta chain. Its matching antigen is unknown. This record belongs to a study of cytomegalovirus exposure and HLA in healthy donors. Repertoires were generated with immunoSEQ multiplex PCR, while TCRdb's copy carries only in-frame clones and drops some. The sample has over 150,000 clones, about 86% seen once. Findings and caveats of the study: Reportedly, cytomegalovirus status was diagnosed with high sensitivity and specificity. Most TCR sequences were rare, but some public TCRs occurred in many donors.

CDR1 and CDR2 (germline): GTSNPN, SVGIG (reference sequence). The germline V and J ends were trimmed by 6 bases and 0 bases, with 15 bases remaining between them. The CDR3 contains 14 residues. The TCR sequence derives from a human donor in good health. Sequenced: PBMCs. The V call is TRBV30, the J call TRBJ2-7; a possible D gene is TRBD1 (6 bases). For the CDR3, the DNA is TGTGCCTGCTTGGTTGGGGGCAGCTCCTACGAGCAGTACTTC. Its protein product is CACLVGGSSYEQYF.